Below are 18 T cell receptor beta chains sequenced from a single sample in a study of T cell changes during pregnancy in multiple sclerosis. Method: immunoSEQ multiplex PCR; TCRdb's copy keeps in-frame clones and lacks some. The sample has about 79,000 clones; around 90% are singletons. Specimen: CD4+ T cells from peripheral blood mononuclear cells, collected in the second trimester of pregnancy. The receptors were gathered from a female donor with multiple sclerosis, enrolled in a pregnancy study.

This sequence joins TRBV30 and TRBJ2-7; 7 positions match TRBD2. J gave up 0 bases and V 6 bases, and 5 bases lay outside the gene matches. The CDR3 length is 13 residues. Germline CDR1 and CDR2: GTSNPN and SVGIG (reference sequence). The CDR3 loop reads CACSAGVSYEQYF. CDR3 nucleotides: TGTGCCTGTTCCGCGGGGGTCTCCTACGAGCAGTACTTC.

A note on this clone: Relative to the germline gene, one junction end is altered; a read error may explain this. The rearrangement joins TRBV11-1 to TRBJ1-2; D gene unclear. This CDR3 spans 13 amino acids. In germline, CDR1 is SGHAT, CDR2 FQDESV (reference sequence). The CDR3 here is CASTLDPGYGYTF. CDR3 DNA sequence: TGTGCCAGCACCTTAGACCCAGGCTATGGCTACACCTTC. Drawing the rest from reference TRBV11-1 and TRBJ1-2, the complete variable domain is EAEVAQSPRYKITEKSQAVAFWCDPISGHATLYWYRQILGQGPELLVQFQDESVVDDSQLPKDRFSAERLKGVDSTLKIQPAELGDSAMYLCASTLDPGYGYTFGSGTRLTVV.

The V and J genes are TRBV14 and TRBJ1-1; TRBD1 is a possible D gene (6 bases). CDR1 and CDR2 (germline): SGHDN, FVKESK. V lost 0 bases to trimming and J lost 1 base, with 12 bases between them. The CDR3 loop spans 16 amino acids. This CDR3 is CASSQDSGRGNTEAFF. For the CDR3, the DNA is TGTGCCAGCAGCCAAGATTCGGGCAGGGGGAACACTGAAGCTTTCTTT.

V gene TRBV19 combines with J gene TRBJ1-2; 8 positions agree with TRBD1. V gave up 5 bases and J gave up 3 bases; unmatched junction bases: 5. CDR3 length equals 14 residues. Germline CDR1 LNHDA, CDR2 SQIVND (reference sequence). The CDR3: CASSLSGGYYGYTF. DNA of the CDR3: TGTGCCAGTAGTCTCTCAGGGGGCTACTATGGCTACACCTTC.

This chain joins TRBV30 and TRBJ2-5; D possibly corresponds to TRBD1 (6 bases). From germline, CDR1 is GTSNPN and CDR2 SVGIG (reference sequence). Trimming shortened V by 2 bases and J by 5 bases, and 27 bases separated the two germline ends. There are 18 residues in the CDR3. The CDR3 bases are TGTGCCTGGAGTATCTTCGCATTAACACAGGGAGCGGCGGAGACCCAGTACTTC. This gives the protein CAWSIFALTQGAAETQYF.

This sequence joins TRBV11-2 and TRBJ2-3, with a tentative D call TRBD2 (6 bases). Germline V gives CDR1 SGHAT, CDR2 FQNNGV. This CDR3 spans 13 amino acids. V dropped 5 bases and J dropped 5 bases, with 11 bases sitting between them. CDR3 DNA: TGTGCCAGCAGCGCGGGAATCCGAGATACGCAGTATTTT. This encodes CASSAGIRDTQYF.

V usage is TRBV5-1 and J usage is TRBJ2-7, with a tentative D call TRBD2 (5 bases). From germline, CDR1 is SGHRS and CDR2 YFSETQ. The CDR3 contains 14 residues. The ends were cut back, 2 bases at V and 5 bases at J, with 14 bases in the middle. The DNA for the CDR3 is TGCGCCAGCAGCTTCGGGGAGCGAATTCACGAGCAGTACTTC. It codes for CASSFGERIHEQYF.

The chain recombines TRBV7-6 with TRBJ2-3; D is unresolved. Trimming pared 2 bases from V and 3 bases from J, leaving 12 bases between. CDR1 and CDR2 from the germline V gene are SGHVS and FNYEAQ. The CDR3 sequence is 15 residues long. The CDR3 loop is CASSLSLVFTDTQYF. In DNA form, the CDR3 reads TGTGCCAGCAGCTTAAGCCTAGTATTTACAGATACGCAGTATTTT.

This rearrangement joins TRBV28 to TRBJ1-5; unclear D gene. CDR3 length: 18 residues. Deletions cut 3 bases from V and 5 bases from J, with 23 bases between. In germline, CDR1 is MDHEN, CDR2 SYDVKM. CDR3 DNA: TGTGCCAGCAGTTTTGTTCTTTCATTGGGCAGGATTGATCAGCCCCAGCATTTT. Its translation: CASSFVLSLGRIDQPQHF.

This chain uses TRBV5-1 with TRBJ1-1; the match to TRBD1 covers 7 bases. The junction had 5 bases not matched to a gene; V was cut back by 4 bases and J by 2 bases. This CDR3 comprises 14 residues. Germline values: CDR1 SGHRS, CDR2 YFSETQ. The CDR3 loop is CASSPGTANTEAFF. The CDR3 coding sequence is TGCGCCAGCAGCCCAGGGACAGCTAACACTGAAGCTTTCTTT.

The chain carries TRBV2 and TRBJ2-7; TRBD2 might be the D (6 bases). Per the germline V gene, CDR1 is SNHLY and CDR2 is FYNNEI. The CDR3 has 14 amino acids. V lost 4 bases and J 4 bases, leaving 14 bases between the germline ends. CDR3 in amino acids: CASSATGVGYEQYF. CDR3 bases: TGTGCCAGCAGTGCAACGGGAGTTGGGTACGAGCAGTACTTC. Using reference TRBV2 and TRBJ2-7 for the parts outside the CDR3, the full variable domain is EPEVTQTPSHQVTQMGQEVILRCVPISNHLYFYWYRQILGQKVEFLVSFYNNEISEKSEIFDDQFSVERPDGSNFTLKIRSTKLEDSAMYFCASSATGVGYEQYFGPGTRLTVT.

V gene TRBV19 combines with J gene TRBJ2-1, with 9 bases lining up with TRBD2. The CDR3 is 19 amino acids. CDR1 is LNHDA and CDR2 is SQIVND in the germline V gene (reference sequence). V shed 4 bases and J 7 bases; nucleotides not matched to a gene: 20. In DNA, the CDR3 is TGTGCCAGTAGTAGGGGGTCGGCTTTGGCGGGAGGGCTAAGAAATGAGCAGTTCTTC. As protein: CASSRGSALAGGLRNEQFF. The variable domain in full, completed from reference TRBV19 and TRBJ2-1, reads DGGITQSPKYLFRKEGQNVTLSCEQNLNHDAMYWYRQDPGQGLRLIYYSQIVNDFQKGDIAEGYSVSREKKESFPLTVTSAQKNPTAFYLCASSRGSALAGGLRNEQFFGPGTRLTVL.

This chain connects TRBV9 to TRBJ2-5, with a weak D call TRBD2 (6 bases). Deletions cut 0 bases from V and 5 bases from J, with 20 bases between. The CDR3 is 17 amino acids. Looked up from germline, CDR1 is SGDLS and CDR2 is YYNGEE. The CDR3 loop is CASSVAASARIPETQYF. In nucleotides, the CDR3 is TGTGCCAGCAGCGTAGCCGCTAGCGCACGGATCCCTGAGACCCAGTACTTC.

V usage is TRBV9 and J usage is TRBJ2-1; 9 bases match TRBD2. The germline CDR1 and CDR2 sequences are SGDLS and YYNGEE. Trimming at V came to 3 bases and at J to 8 bases, leaving 12 bases not matched to a gene. This CDR3 region has 16 residues. CDR3 nucleotide sequence: TGTGCCAGCAGCGATACCGTAGAGCGGGGGGATTATGAGCAGTTCTTC. Encoded protein: CASSDTVERGDYEQFF.

This clone was seen a single time. The chain employs TRBV12-5 and TRBJ1-6, with a tentative D call TRBD1 (6 bases). V lost 6 bases to trimming and J lost 6 bases, with 15 bases between them. CDR1 and CDR2 (germline): LGHNT, FRNRAP. The CDR3 sequence is 15 residues long. CDR3 region: CASGADRLFNSPLHF. The CDR3 DNA follows: TGTGCTAGTGGAGCCGACAGGTTGTTTAATTCACCCCTCCACTTT.

The CDR3 region is CASSLVGQTVTEAFF. DNA for the CDR3: TGTGCCAGCAGCTTAGTAGGACAGACGGTGACTGAAGCTTTCTTT. The rearrangement uses TRBV7-2 and TRBJ1-1; the D gene is possibly TRBD1 (6 bases). This CDR3 region has 15 residues. V gave up 1 base and J gave up 5 bases, with 14 bases separating them. CDR1 is SGHTA and CDR2 is FQGNSA in the germline V gene. The whole variable domain, filled in from reference TRBV7-2 and TRBJ1-1, reads GAGVSQSPSNKVTEKGKDVELRCDPISGHTALYWYRQSLGQGLEFLIYFQGNSAPDKSGLPSDRFSAERTGGSVSTLTIQRTQQEDSAVYLCASSLVGQTVTEAFFGQGTRLTVV.

The chain is built from TRBV27 and TRBJ2-3, with 7 bases that match TRBD2. The V gene's germline CDR1 is MNHEY and CDR2 SMNVEV (reference sequence). J lost 5 bases, V lost 2 bases, and 10 bases had no gene match. The CDR3 runs 16 residues. The CDR3 sequence is CASSLGGRAVRDTQYF. CDR3 nucleotide sequence: TGTGCCAGCAGTTTAGGAGGGAGGGCCGTAAGAGATACGCAGTATTTT.

The chain carries TRBV19 and TRBJ1-5; D gene ambiguous. Germline-derived CDR1 and CDR2 are LNHDA and SQIVND (reference sequence). The CDR3 length is 16 residues. The V end lost 4 bases, the J end lost 1 base, and 14 bases lay between the germline ends. The CDR3 sequence is CASSRSLGESNQPQHF. The CDR3 DNA is TGTGCCAGTAGTAGGTCTTTAGGAGAGAGCAATCAGCCCCAGCATTTT.